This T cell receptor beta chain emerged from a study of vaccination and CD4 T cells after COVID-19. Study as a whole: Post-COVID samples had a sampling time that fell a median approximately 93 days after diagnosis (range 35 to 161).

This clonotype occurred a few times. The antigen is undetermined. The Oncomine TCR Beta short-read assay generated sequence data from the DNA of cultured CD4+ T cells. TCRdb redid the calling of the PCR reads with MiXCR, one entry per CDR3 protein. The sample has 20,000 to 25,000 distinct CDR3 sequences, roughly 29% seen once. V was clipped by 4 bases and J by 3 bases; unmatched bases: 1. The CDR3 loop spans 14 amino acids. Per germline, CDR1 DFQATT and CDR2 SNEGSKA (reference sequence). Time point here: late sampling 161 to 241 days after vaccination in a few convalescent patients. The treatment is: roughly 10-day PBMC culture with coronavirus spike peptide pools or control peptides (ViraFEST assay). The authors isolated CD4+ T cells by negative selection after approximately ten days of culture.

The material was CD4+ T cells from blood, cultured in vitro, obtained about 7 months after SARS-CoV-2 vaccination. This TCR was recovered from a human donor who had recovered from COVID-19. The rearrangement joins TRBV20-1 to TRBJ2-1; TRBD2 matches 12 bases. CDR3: CSATSGRGYNEQFF. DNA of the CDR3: TGCAGTGCTACTAGCGGGAGGGGCTACAATGAGCAGTTCTTC.